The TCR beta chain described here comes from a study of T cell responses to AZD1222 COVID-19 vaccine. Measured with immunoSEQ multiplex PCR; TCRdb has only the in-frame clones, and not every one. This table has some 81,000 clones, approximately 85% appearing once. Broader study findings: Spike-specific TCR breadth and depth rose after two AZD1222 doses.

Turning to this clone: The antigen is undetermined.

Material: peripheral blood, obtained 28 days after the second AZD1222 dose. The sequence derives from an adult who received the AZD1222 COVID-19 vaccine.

Here the CDR3 DNA reads TGTGCCAGCAGTCCCAGCTCGACAAATACGCAGTATTTT. Residues: CASSPSSTNTQYF. V is TRBV28 and J is TRBJ2-3, with D uncertain. The CDR3 runs 13 residues. Between the trimmed V and J ends, which lost 5 bases and 7 bases, there was a span of 13 bases. Germline loops: CDR1 MDHEN, CDR2 SYDVKM. Complete variable domain (other parts from reference TRBV28 and TRBJ2-3): DVKVTQSSRYLVKRTGEKVFLECVQDMDHENMFWYRQDPGLGLRLIYFSYDVKMKEKGDIPEGYSVSREKKERFSLILESASTNQTSMYLCASSPSSTNTQYFGPGTRLTVL.